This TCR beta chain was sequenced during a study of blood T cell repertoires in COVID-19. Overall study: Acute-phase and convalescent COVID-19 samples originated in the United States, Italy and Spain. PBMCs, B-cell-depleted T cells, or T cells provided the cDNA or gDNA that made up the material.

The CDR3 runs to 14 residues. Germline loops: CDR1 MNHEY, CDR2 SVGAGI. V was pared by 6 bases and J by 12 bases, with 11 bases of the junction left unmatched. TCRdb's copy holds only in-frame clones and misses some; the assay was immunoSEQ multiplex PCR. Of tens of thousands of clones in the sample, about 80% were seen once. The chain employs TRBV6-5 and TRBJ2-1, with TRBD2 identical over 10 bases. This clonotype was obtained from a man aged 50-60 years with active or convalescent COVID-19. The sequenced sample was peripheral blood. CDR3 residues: CASRPSGGAPRQFF. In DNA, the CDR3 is TGTGCCAGCAGACCCAGCGGGGGGGCGCCACGGCAGTTCTTC.